The 17 T cell receptor beta chains in this list originate from one sample, sequenced in a study of PD-1 blockade in classical Hodgkin lymphoma. The patients all showed relapse after autologous stem cell transplantation, while their brentuximab vedotin exposure varied. Some clones are missing from TCRdb's copy, which holds only in-frame ones; the method was immunoSEQ multiplex PCR. The data contain around 100,000 clones, around 88% of them singletons. Sequenced material: peripheral blood mononuclear cells (PBMCs), taken before the second cycle of nivolumab. These receptors were obtained from a human donor with classical Hodgkin lymphoma.

The chain is built from TRBV4-2 and TRBJ2-1; 15 bases agree with TRBD2. From germline, CDR1 is LGHNA and CDR2 YNFKEQ. There are 17 residues in the CDR3. After removal of 3 bases from V and 4 bases from J, the junction contained 4 bases not matched to a gene. This chain's CDR3 is CASSHGTSGGPYNEQFF. CDR3 DNA: TGTGCCAGCAGCCATGGGACTAGCGGGGGGCCATACAATGAGCAGTTCTTC.

V usage is TRBV30 and J usage is TRBJ1-1, with a weak D call TRBD1 (6 bases). The CDR3 is 17 amino acids. Germline loops: CDR1 GTSNPN, CDR2 SVGIG (reference sequence). Trimming took 4 bases from V and 1 from J, leaving 22 bases between them. The CDR3 bases are TGTGCCTGGATTGGGTGGGCGGGCACAGGGTGGAACACTGAAGCTTTCTTT. Translation: CAWIGWAGTGWNTEAFF. The complete variable domain, with remaining parts taken from reference TRBV30 and TRBJ1-1, reads SQTIHQWPATLVQPVGSPLSLECTVEGTSNPNLYWYRQAAGRGLQLLFYSVGIGQISSEVPQNLSASRPQDRQFILSSKKLLLSDSGFYLCAWIGWAGTGWNTEAFFGQGTRLTVV.

V is TRBV7-2 and J is TRBJ2-2, with 9 nucleotides matching TRBD2. The CDR3 spans 19 residues. Trimming at V came to 2 bases and at J to 2 bases, leaving 12 bases not matched to a gene. Per the germline V gene, CDR1 is SGHTA and CDR2 is FQGNSA. CDR3 DNA: TGTGCCAGCAGCTTATCTGCACTAGCGGGTCTCTTTAACACCGGGGAGCTGTTTTTT. Protein sequence: CASSLSALAGLFNTGELFF.

V usage is TRBV6-4 and J usage is TRBJ2-5, with D hard to call. Per germline, CDR1 MRHNA and CDR2 SNTAGT. This CDR3 contains 14 residues. Trimming left V 10 bases short and J 7 bases short, with 22 bases between. CDR3 nucleotides: TGTGCCACCGCCCCCTCCGGAGAAACGGGGACCCAGTACTTC. Protein product: CATAPSGETGTQYF.

This clone was detected once. This rearrangement joins TRBV6-5 to TRBJ2-3; D gene ambiguous. V was cut by 6 bases and J by 4 bases, with 11 bases left in between. Germline values: CDR1 MNHEY, CDR2 SVGAGI. The CDR3 contains 13 residues. For the CDR3, the DNA is TGTGCCAGCAGGAACCGGGTCTCAGATACGCAGTATTTT. Its translation is CASRNRVSDTQYF.

The chain has TRBV6-1 and TRBJ2-3, with 7 bases aligning to TRBD1. The CDR3 length is 17 residues. CDR1 MNHNS and CDR2 SASEGT come from the germline V gene. The V and J ends lost 0 bases and 4 bases, in that order; junction bases with no gene match: 10. CDR3 DNA sequence: TGTGCCAGCAGTGAAGCGAGGATAGGGGGCTTCGCAGATACGCAGTATTTT. Translating gives CASSEARIGGFADTQYF.

In this sample, this clone turned up once. V usage is TRBV30 and J usage is TRBJ2-7; D is ambiguous. V lost 0 bases and J 1 base, leaving 7 bases between the germline ends. The CDR3 extends over 13 amino acids. Germline CDR1 is GTSNPN and CDR2 is SVGIG (reference sequence). In DNA, the CDR3 is TGTGCCTGGAGTGTGTCGGTTTCCTACGAGCAGTACTTC. Amino acids: CAWSVSVSYEQYF. Full variable domain (missing parts from reference TRBV30 and TRBJ2-7): SQTIHQWPATLVQPVGSPLSLECTVEGTSNPNLYWYRQAAGRGLQLLFYSVGIGQISSEVPQNLSASRPQDRQFILSSKKLLLSDSGFYLCAWSVSVSYEQYFGPGTRLTVT.

The chain joins TRBV27 to TRBJ2-3; TRBD2 agrees at 7 bases. The V gene's germline CDR1 is MNHEY and CDR2 SMNVEV (reference sequence). The CDR3 sequence is 15 residues long. The trim removed 4 bases at V and 2 bases at J, leaving 6 bases unmatched. The CDR3 spells CASSYRDYPTDTQYF. CDR3 nucleotides: TGTGCCAGCAGTTACCGGGACTACCCCACAGATACGCAGTATTTT.

The CDR3 nucleotides are TGTGCCAGCAGCTTGAACGTTGACGAGCAGTACTTC. This codes for CASSLNVDEQYF. V and J are TRBV7-2 and TRBJ2-7; D remains unclear. The length of the CDR3 is 12 residues. With 3 bases removed from V and 5 bases from J, the gap between germline ends came to 8 bases. CDR1 and CDR2 from the germline V gene are SGHTA and FQGNSA. Drawing the rest from reference TRBV7-2 and TRBJ2-7, the complete variable domain is GAGVSQSPSNKVTEKGKDVELRCDPISGHTALYWYRQSLGQGLEFLIYFQGNSAPDKSGLPSDRFSAERTGGSVSTLTIQRTQQEDSAVYLCASSLNVDEQYFGPGTRLTVT.

The rearrangement links TRBV28 to TRBJ1-5; unclear D gene. Looked up from germline, CDR1 is MDHEN and CDR2 is SYDVKM. V was shortened by 6 bases and J by 7 bases, with 16 bases between the two germline ends. CDR3 length: 14 residues. As DNA, the CDR3 is TGTGCCAGCAGCACAAACCGACCAGACCAGCCCCAGCATTTT. This translates into CASSTNRPDQPQHF.

There are a few counts of this clone. J is TRBJ2-3 and V is TRBV7-2; the D gene is possibly TRBD2 (7 bases). V lost 5 bases to trimming and J lost 0 bases, with 15 bases between them. CDR1 and CDR2 from the germline V gene are SGHTA and FQGNSA. CDR3 length: 16 amino acids. The CDR3 nucleotides read TGTGCCAGCAGCCGGAGAGGGGGGGATAGCACAGATACGCAGTATTTT. It specifies CASSRRGGDSTDTQYF.

A note on this clone: At the DNA level, this CDR3 is encoded by other sequences in the same sample as well. V is TRBV7-9 and J is TRBJ1-2; no definite D call. Trimming took off 1 base at V and 4 bases at J, with 4 bases between the two ends. Germline-derived CDR1 and CDR2 are SEHNR and FQNEAQ (reference sequence). This CDR3 has 12 residues. This CDR3 is CASSLDSYGYTF. The CDR3 nucleotides are TGTGCCAGCAGCTTAGATAGCTATGGCTACACCTTC.

CDR3 amino acids: CASSYLADLSYEQYF. Written as DNA, the CDR3 is TGTGCCAGCAGCTATCTAGCGGACCTTTCCTACGAGCAGTACTTC. The rearrangement joins TRBV7-9 to TRBJ2-7, with 7 bases fitting TRBD2. The trim removed 4 bases at V and 1 base at J, leaving 7 bases unmatched. Germline assignment: CDR1 SEHNR and CDR2 FQNEAQ (reference sequence). This CDR3 is built from 15 residues.

The chain combines TRBV29-1 with TRBJ2-7; tentatively, D is TRBD2 (7 bases). V lost 6 bases and J lost 1, with 31 bases in between. Per germline, CDR1 SQVTM and CDR2 ANQGSEA. The CDR3 runs to 19 residues. CDR3 sequence: CSVEFADSVREGGSYEQYF. CDR3 bases: TGCAGCGTGGAGTTCGCGGACAGTGTTAGGGAGGGGGGTTCCTACGAGCAGTACTTC.

Here the CDR3 reads CASSGTENTEAFF. The CDR3 region has the DNA TGCGCCAGCAGTGGAACGGAAAACACTGAAGCTTTCTTT. The rearrangement links TRBV10-2 to TRBJ1-1; D remains unclear. Germline CDR1 is WSHSY and CDR2 is SAAADI. The CDR3 runs to 13 residues. Trimming took 4 bases from V and 2 from J, leaving 8 bases between them.

The chain recombines TRBV9 with TRBJ2-1; 13 bases fit TRBD2. Germline loops: CDR1 SGDLS, CDR2 YYNGEE. CDR3 length equals 15 residues. The V segment lost 4 bases and the J segment 5 bases; nucleotides outside the gene matches: 3. The CDR3 here is CASSYGTSGDNEQFF. CDR3 coding DNA: TGTGCCAGCAGCTACGGGACTAGCGGGGACAATGAGCAGTTCTTC.

This clone was counted once. The V call is TRBV27, the J call TRBJ2-1, with 10 nucleotides matching TRBD2. The germline V gene has CDR1 MNHEY and CDR2 SMNVEV (reference sequence). The CDR3 sequence is 15 residues long. Trimming cost V 5 bases and J 3 bases; bases outside gene matches: 4. For the CDR3, the DNA is TGTGCCAGCAGTAGCGGGGGGGCCCTCTACAATGAGCAGTTCTTC. It translates to CASSSGGALYNEQFF.